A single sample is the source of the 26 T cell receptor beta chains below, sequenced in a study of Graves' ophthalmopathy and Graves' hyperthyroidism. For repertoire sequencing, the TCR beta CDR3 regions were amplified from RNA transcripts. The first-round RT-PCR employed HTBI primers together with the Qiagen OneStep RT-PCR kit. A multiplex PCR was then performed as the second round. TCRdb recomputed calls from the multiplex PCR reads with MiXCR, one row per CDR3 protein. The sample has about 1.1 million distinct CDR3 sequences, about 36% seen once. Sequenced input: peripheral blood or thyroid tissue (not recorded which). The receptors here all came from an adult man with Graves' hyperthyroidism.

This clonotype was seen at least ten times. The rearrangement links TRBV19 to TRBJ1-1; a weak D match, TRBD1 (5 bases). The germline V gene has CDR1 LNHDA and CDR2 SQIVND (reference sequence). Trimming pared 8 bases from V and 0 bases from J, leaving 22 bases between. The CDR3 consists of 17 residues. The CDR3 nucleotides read TGTGCCAGTGGCCCCCTCAGGGAACGACGTATGAACACTGAAGCTTTCTTT. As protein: CASGPLRERRMNTEAFF.

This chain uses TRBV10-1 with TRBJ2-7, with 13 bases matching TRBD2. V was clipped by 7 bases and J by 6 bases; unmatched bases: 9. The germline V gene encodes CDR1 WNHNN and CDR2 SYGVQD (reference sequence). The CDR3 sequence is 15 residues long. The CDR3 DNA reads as TGCGCCAGCATAGGACTAGCGGGAGCTCGGTCCGAGCAGTACTTC. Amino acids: CASIGLAGARSEQYF.

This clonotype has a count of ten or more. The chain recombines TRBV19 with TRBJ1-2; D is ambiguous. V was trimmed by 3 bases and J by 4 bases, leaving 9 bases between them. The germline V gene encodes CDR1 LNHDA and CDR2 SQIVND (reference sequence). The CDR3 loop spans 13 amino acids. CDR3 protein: CASSMARSYGYTF. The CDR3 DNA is TGTGCCAGTAGTATGGCCAGGTCCTATGGCTACACCTTC.

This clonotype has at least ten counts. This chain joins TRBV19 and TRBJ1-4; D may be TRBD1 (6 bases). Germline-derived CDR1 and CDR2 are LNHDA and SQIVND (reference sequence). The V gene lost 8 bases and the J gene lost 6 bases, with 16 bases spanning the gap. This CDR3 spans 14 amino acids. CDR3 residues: CASVPGRGYEKLFF. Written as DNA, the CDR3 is TGTGCCAGTGTCCCGGGCAGGGGTTATGAAAAACTGTTTTTT. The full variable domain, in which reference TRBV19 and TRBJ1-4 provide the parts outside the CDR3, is DGGITQSPKYLFRKEGQNVTLSCEQNLNHDAMYWYRQDPGQGLRLIYYSQIVNDFQKGDIAEGYSVSREKKESFPLTVTSAQKNPTAFYLCASVPGRGYEKLFFGSGTQLSVL.

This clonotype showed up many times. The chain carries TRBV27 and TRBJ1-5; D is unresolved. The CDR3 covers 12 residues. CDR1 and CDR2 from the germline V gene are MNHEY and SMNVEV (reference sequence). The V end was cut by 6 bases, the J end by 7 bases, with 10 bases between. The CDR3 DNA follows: TGTGCCAGCAGGACGGTAGGACAGCCCCAGCATTTT. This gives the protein CASRTVGQPQHF.

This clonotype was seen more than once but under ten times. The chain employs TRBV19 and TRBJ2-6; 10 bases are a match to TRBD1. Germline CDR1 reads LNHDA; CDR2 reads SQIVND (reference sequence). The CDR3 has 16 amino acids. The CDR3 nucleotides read TGTGCTATAGGGACAGGGGTGGGCTCTGGGGCCAACGTCCTGACTTTC. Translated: CAIGTGVGSGANVLTF.

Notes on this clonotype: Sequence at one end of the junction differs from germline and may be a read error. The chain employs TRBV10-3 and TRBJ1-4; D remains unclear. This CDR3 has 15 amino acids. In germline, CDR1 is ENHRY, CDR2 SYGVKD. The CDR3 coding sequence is TGTGCCAGCAGTTCCGCCGGGATCCATAATGAAAAACTGTTTTTT. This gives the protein CASSSAGIHNEKLFF.

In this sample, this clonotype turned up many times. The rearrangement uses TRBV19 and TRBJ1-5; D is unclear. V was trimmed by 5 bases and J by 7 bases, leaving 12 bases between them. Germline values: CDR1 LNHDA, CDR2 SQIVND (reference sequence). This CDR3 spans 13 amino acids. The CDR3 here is CASSARSGQPQHF. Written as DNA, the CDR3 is TGTGCCAGTAGTGCCAGGTCCGGGCAGCCCCAGCATTTT.

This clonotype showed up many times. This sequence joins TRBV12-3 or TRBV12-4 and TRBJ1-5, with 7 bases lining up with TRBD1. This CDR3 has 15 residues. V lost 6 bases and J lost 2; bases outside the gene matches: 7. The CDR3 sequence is CASSRGQLGNQPQHF. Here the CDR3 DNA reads TGTGCCAGCAGCCGGGGACAGTTAGGCAATCAGCCCCAGCATTTT.

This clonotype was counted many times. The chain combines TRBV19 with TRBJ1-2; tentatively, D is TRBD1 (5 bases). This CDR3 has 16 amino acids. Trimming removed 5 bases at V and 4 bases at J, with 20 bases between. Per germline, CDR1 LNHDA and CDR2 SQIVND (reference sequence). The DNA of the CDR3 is TGTGCCAGTAGTCCCGAGGGAACCGCGGGACCCTATGGCTACACCTTC. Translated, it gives CASSPEGTAGPYGYTF.

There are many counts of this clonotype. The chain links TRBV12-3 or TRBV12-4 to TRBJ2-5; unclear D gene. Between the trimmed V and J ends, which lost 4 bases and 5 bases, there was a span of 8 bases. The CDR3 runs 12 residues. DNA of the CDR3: TGTGCCAGCAGTTCCCATGGGGAGACCCAGTACTTC. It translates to CASSSHGETQYF.

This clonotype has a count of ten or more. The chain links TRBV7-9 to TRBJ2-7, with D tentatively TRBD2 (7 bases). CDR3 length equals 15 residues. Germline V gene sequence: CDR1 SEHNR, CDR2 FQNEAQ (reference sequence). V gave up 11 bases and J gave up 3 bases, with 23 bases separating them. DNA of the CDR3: TGTGCCGGCTCGGCCTCGGGGGGCAACCACTACGAGCAGTACTTC. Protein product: CAGSASGGNHYEQYF.

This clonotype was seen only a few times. DNA for the CDR3: TGCGCCAGCAGTGGAGGACCGGGCTACGAGCAGTACTTC. Amino acid sequence: CASSGGPGYEQYF. The chain is built from TRBV10-2 and TRBJ2-7; D is uncertain. Trimming removed 4 bases at V and 3 bases at J, with 10 bases between. Germline assignment: CDR1 WSHSY and CDR2 SAAADI. This CDR3 contains 13 residues.

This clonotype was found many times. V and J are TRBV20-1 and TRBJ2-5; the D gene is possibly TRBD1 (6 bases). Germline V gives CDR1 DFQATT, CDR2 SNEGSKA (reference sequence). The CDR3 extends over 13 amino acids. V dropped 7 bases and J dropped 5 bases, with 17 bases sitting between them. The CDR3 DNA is TGCAGTGGGGGAAGGGACACGGGGGAGACCCAGTACTTC. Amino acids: CSGGRDTGETQYF.

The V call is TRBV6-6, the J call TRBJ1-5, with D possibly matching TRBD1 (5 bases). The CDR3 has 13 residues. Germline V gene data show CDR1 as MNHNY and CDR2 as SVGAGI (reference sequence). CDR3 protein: CVAGETANQPQHF. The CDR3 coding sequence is TGTGTCGCCGGCGAGACAGCTAATCAGCCCCAGCATTTT.

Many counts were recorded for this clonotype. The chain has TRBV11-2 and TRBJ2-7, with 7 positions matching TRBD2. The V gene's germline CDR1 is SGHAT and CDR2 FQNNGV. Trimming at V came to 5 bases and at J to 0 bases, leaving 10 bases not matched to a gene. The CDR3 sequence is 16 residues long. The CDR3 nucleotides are TGTGCCAGCAGCGCGGGTACGGGAGGCCTCTCCTACGAGCAGTACTTC. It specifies CASSAGTGGLSYEQYF.

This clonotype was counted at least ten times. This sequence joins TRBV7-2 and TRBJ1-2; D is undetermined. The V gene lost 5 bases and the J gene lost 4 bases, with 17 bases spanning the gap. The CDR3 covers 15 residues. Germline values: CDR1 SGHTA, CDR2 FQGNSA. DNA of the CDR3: TGTGCCAGCAGCATCGCTTCGAATTCAGCCTATGGCTACACCTTC. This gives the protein CASSIASNSAYGYTF. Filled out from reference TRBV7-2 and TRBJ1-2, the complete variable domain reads GAGVSQSPSNKVTEKGKDVELRCDPISGHTALYWYRQSLGQGLEFLIYFQGNSAPDKSGLPSDRFSAERTGGSVSTLTIQRTQQEDSAVYLCASSIASNSAYGYTFGSGTRLTVV.

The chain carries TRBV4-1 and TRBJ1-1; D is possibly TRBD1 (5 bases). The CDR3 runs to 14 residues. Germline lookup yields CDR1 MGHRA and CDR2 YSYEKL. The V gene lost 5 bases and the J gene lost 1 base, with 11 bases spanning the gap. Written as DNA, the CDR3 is TGCGCCAGCAGCAAACTGACAGAGAACACTGAAGCTTTCTTT. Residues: CASSKLTENTEAFF.

The CDR3 coding sequence is TGCGCCAGCAGCCACGCCGTGGGGAGGGTCGGGGAGCTGTTTTTT. Translating gives CASSHAVGRVGELFF. The chain is built from TRBV4-1 and TRBJ2-2; 7 bases match TRBD2. The V gene's germline CDR1 is MGHRA and CDR2 YSYEKL. V gave up 3 bases and J gave up 7 bases; unmatched junction bases: 8. CDR3 length: 15 amino acids.

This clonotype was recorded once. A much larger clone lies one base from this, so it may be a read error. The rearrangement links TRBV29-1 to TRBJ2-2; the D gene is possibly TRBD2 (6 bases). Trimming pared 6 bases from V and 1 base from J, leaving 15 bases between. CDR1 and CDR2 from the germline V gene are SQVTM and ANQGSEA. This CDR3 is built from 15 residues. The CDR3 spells CSVGAAGMNTGELFF. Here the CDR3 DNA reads TGCAGCGTCGGGGCGGCGGGGATGAACACCGGGGAGCTGTTTTTT.

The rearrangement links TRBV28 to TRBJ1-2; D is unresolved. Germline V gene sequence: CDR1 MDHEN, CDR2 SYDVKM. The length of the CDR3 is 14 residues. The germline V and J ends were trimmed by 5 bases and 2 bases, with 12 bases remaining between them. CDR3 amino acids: CASSQANLNYGYTF. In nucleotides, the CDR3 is TGTGCCAGCAGTCAGGCGAATTTAAACTATGGCTACACCTTC.

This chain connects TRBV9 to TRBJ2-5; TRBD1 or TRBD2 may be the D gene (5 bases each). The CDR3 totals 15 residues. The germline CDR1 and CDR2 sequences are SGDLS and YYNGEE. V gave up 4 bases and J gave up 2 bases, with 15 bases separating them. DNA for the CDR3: TGTGCCAGCAGCTTTGTGGGGGACCGACAAGAGACCCAGTACTTC. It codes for CASSFVGDRQETQYF.

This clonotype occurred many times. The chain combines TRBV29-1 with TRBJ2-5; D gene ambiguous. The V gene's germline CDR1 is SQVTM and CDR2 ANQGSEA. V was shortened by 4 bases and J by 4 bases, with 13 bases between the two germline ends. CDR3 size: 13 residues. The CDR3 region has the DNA TGCAGCGTTGGGCACGATCGAGTAGAGACCCAGTACTTC. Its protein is CSVGHDRVETQYF.

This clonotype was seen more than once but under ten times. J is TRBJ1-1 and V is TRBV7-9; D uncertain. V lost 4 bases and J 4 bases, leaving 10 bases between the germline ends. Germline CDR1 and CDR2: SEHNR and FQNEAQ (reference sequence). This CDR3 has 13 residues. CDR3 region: CASSSDRTTEAFF. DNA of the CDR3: TGTGCCAGCAGCTCGGATCGGACCACTGAAGCTTTCTTT.

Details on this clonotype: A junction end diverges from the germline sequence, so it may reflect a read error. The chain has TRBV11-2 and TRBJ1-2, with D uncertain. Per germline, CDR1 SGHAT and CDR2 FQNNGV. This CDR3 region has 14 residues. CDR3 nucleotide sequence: TGTGCCAGCAGTTTAGAGCAGTGGTCGTTTGGCTACACCTTC. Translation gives CASSLEQWSFGYTF.

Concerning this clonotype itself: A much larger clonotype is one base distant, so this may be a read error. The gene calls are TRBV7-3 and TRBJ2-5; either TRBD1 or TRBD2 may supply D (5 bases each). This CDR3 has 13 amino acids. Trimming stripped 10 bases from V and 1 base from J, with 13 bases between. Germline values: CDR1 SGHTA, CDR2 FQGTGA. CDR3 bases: TGTGCCACCGTCCGGGGCTTCCAAGAGACCCAGTACTTC. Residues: CATVRGFQETQYF. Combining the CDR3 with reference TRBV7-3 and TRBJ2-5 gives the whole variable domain GAGVSQTPSNKVTEKGKYVELRCDPISGHTALYWYRQSLGQGPEFLIYFQGTGAADDSGLPNDRFFAVRPEGSVSTLKIQRTERGDSAVYLCATVRGFQETQYFGPGTRLLVL.